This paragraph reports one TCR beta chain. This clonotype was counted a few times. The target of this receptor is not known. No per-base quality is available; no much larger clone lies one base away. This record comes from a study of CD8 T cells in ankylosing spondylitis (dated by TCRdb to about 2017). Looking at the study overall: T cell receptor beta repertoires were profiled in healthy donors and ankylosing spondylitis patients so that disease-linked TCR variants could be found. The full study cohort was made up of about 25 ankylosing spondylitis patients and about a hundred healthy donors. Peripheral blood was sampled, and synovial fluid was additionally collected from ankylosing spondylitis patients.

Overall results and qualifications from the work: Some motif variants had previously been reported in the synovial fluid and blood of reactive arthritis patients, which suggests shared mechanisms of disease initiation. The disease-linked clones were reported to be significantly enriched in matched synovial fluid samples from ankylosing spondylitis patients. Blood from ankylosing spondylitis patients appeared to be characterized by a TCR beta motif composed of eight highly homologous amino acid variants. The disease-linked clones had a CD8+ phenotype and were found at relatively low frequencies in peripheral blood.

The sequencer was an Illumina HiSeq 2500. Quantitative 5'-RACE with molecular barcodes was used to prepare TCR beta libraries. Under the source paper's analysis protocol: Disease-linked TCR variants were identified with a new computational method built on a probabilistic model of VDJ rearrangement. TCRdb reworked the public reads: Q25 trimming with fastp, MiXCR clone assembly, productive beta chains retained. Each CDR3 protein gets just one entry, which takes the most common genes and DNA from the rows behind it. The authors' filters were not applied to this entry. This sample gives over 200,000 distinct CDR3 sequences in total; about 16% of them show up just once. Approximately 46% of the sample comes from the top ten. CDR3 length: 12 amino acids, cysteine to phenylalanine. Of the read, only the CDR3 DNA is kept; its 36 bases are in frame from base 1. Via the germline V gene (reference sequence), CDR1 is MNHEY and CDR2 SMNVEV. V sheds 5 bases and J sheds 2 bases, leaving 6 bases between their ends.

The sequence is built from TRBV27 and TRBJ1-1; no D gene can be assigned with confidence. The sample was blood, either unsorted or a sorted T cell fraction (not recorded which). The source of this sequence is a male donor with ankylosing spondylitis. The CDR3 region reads CASSARNTEAFF. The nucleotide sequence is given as TGTGCCAGCAGTGCCAGAAACACTGAAGCTTTCTTT.